This T cell receptor beta chain was identified in a study of blood T cells in healthy people across ages. This clonotype has only a few counts. Primed by a sample-barcoded 5' primer and a J-beta primer mix, a second PCR proceeded for 7 to 11 cycles. Unique molecular identifiers of 12 random nucleotides labeled each cDNA. From each sample, at least 3 million paired-end reads containing CDR3 were obtained. Each CDR3 protein gets one entry after TCRdb re-called the 5' RACE reads with MiXCR. Among 760,000 or so distinct CDR3 sequences listed, 25% were seen once. The CDR3 spans 15 residues. Germline V gene sequence: CDR1 MDHEN, CDR2 SYDVKM. This sample was shared with a second study, whose subject was T cells of mothers and their children. That study reports: Sequencing got over 9.5 million TCR beta CDR3 reads from each mother and roughly 2.7 million from each child. Related mother-child pairs shared slightly more overlap than unrelated pairs, but the difference was non-significant.

This chain joins TRBV28 and TRBJ2-1; D uncertain. The J call may be mistaken, given a closer DNA end match to TRBJ2-5. The sequenced material came from blood. The clonotype originates from a boy aged 5 to 17 in good health. The CDR3 reads CASQDPANGEETQYF. The CDR3 bases are TGTGCCAGTCAAGACCCTGCGAATGGGGAAGAGACCCAGTACTTC.